These 18 T cell receptor beta chains were sequenced from one sample in a study of blood T cell repertoires in COVID-19. The method was immunoSEQ multiplex PCR; TCRdb's version includes in-frame clones alone and lacks a portion of them. The table shows tens of thousands of clones, with around 83% occurring only once. Sequenced sample: peripheral blood. These receptor sequences come from a man in his 60s with active COVID-19.

V and J are TRBV4-1 and TRBJ1-5; TRBD1 is a possible D gene (6 bases). The germline CDR1 and CDR2 sequences are MGHRA and YSYEKL. The CDR3 totals 17 residues. With 1 base removed from V and 3 bases from J, the gap between germline ends came to 16 bases. CDR3 nucleotides: TGCGCCAGCAGCCAAGCAGCGGGGGCCTACGACAATCAGCCCCAGCATTTT. This sequence encodes CASSQAAGAYDNQPQHF.

CDR3 in amino acids: CASSFGGFNEKLFF. The CDR3, as DNA: TGTGCCAGCAGTTTTGGAGGGTTTAATGAAAAACTGTTTTTT. V usage is TRBV27 and J usage is TRBJ1-4; no reliable D call. This CDR3 is built from 14 residues. V lost 3 bases and J lost 4, with 9 bases in between. Germline V gene lookup returns CDR1 MNHEY and CDR2 SMNVEV (reference sequence).

CDR3 residues: CASSQDRMSGTHTDTQYF. CDR3 nucleotide sequence: TGCGCCAGCAGCCAAGATAGGATGAGCGGGACCCACACAGATACGCAGTATTTT. The chain joins TRBV4-3 to TRBJ2-3, with TRBD2 matching over 7 bases. V lost 0 bases, J lost 2 bases, and 11 bases stayed unmatched. The length of the CDR3 is 18 residues. Looked up from germline, CDR1 is LGHNA and CDR2 is YSLEER.

The V call is TRBV9, the J call TRBJ2-1; 8 bases align to TRBD2. This CDR3 has 17 amino acids. CDR1 and CDR2 from the germline V gene are SGDLS and YYNGEE. Trimming cost V 4 bases and J 6 bases; bases outside gene matches: 15. CDR3 in DNA: TGTGCCAGCAGCACCGGCCCCTCCCCGGGACTAGGCAATGAGCAGTTCTTC. Amino acid sequence: CASSTGPSPGLGNEQFF.

This clone showed up just a few times. The chain couples TRBV6-5 to TRBJ2-7, with TRBD1 matching over 12 bases. There are 14 residues in the CDR3. The germline V gene encodes CDR1 MNHEY and CDR2 SVGAGI. For the CDR3, the DNA is TGTGCTAGTAATACGGGACAGGGGGCATACGAGCAGTACTTC. Encoded protein: CASNTGQGAYEQYF.

The J gene is TRBJ1-6, the V gene TRBV11-2, with D hard to call. The CDR3 is 13 amino acids. The V end was cut by 3 bases, the J end by 7 bases, with 7 bases between. Germline V gives CDR1 SGHAT, CDR2 FQNNGV. The CDR3 spells CASSFARNSPLHF. The DNA for the CDR3 is TGTGCCAGCAGCTTCGCCCGGAATTCACCCCTCCACTTT.

This chain uses TRBV9 with TRBJ2-3, with 7 bases fitting TRBD1. The CDR3 extends over 17 amino acids. The germline gives CDR1 SGDLS, CDR2 YYNGEE. The J segment lost 0 bases and the V segment lost 3 bases, leaving 10 bases of the junction unmatched. As DNA, the CDR3 is TGTGCCAGCAGCGCCCTAGACCCGGGACAGAGCACAGATACGCAGTATTTT. It yields the protein CASSALDPGQSTDTQYF.

This clone turned up a few times. The DNA of the CDR3 is TGTGCCAGCAGCCCTAAGATGGGTCAGGGGGCGTCTGGGGCCAACGTCCTGACTTTC. Its translation: CASSPKMGQGASGANVLTF. The genes are TRBV5-4 and TRBJ2-6; 8 bases map to TRBD1. Germline V gives CDR1 SGHNT, CDR2 YYREEE (reference sequence). This CDR3 is 19 amino acids long. V was clipped by 4 bases and J by 1 base; unmatched bases: 13.

The chain uses TRBV3-1 (or the pseudogene TRBV3-2) and TRBJ2-2; maybe TRBD1 (6 bases). This CDR3 comprises 16 residues. Germline V gene lookup returns CDR1 LGHDT and CDR2 YNNKEL (reference sequence). The ends were cut back, 2 bases at V and 4 bases at J, with 14 bases in the middle. CDR3 sequence (DNA): TGTGCCAGCAGCCAATACTACAGGGACGGCACCGGGGAGCTGTTTTTT. It codes for CASSQYYRDGTGELFF.

In its sample, this clone was seen a few times. One end of the junction does not line up with germline, which may come from a read error. The V and J genes are TRBV3-1 (or the pseudogene TRBV3-2) and TRBJ2-3, with a weak D call TRBD1 (5 bases). This CDR3 has 12 amino acids. CDR1 is LGHDT, CDR2 YNNKEL, per germline (reference sequence). The CDR3 DNA sequence: TGTGCCAGCAGCCAAGGCCCAGGGCTGCCGGATTTT. Translated, it gives CASSQGPGLPDF.

J is TRBJ2-2 and V is TRBV6-4; TRBD2 matches 12 bases. V lost 8 bases and J lost 3; bases outside the gene matches: 7. Germline loops: CDR1 MRHNA, CDR2 SNTAGT. This CDR3 spans 16 amino acids. Written as DNA, the CDR3 is TGTGCCAGCTCACCGTCTAGCGGGAGGGACACCGGGGAGCTGTTTTTT. Translation: CASSPSSGRDTGELFF.

V and J are TRBV28 and TRBJ1-1; 8 bases align to TRBD1. V shed 6 bases, J shed 0 bases, and the junction held 3 bases outside the gene matches. Germline V gene sequence: CDR1 MDHEN, CDR2 SYDVKM. CDR3 length equals 14 residues. CDR3 in DNA: TGTGCCAGCAGCCCGACAGGGGTGAACACTGAAGCTTTCTTT. Translating gives CASSPTGVNTEAFF.

The V call is TRBV5-8, the J call TRBJ2-5; TRBD2 matches 9 bases. V dropped 0 bases and J dropped 5; count of bases not matched to a gene: 14. The CDR3 is 18 residues long. Germline CDR1 SGHTS, CDR2 YDEGEE. CDR3 protein: CASSLGWASGDLSETQYF. The CDR3 nucleotides read TGTGCCAGCAGCTTGGGTTGGGCTAGCGGGGACCTCTCGGAGACCCAGTACTTC.

This chain connects TRBV6-5 to TRBJ1-4; 8 positions match TRBD1. J gave up 8 bases and V 6 bases, and 8 bases lay outside the gene matches. The germline CDR1 and CDR2 sequences are MNHEY and SVGAGI. This CDR3 has 14 residues. The CDR3 DNA reads TGTGCCAGCAGCACGGACAGGGAAAGCGAAAAACTGTTTTTT. This translates into CASSTDRESEKLFF.

This chain uses TRBV12-3 or TRBV12-4 with TRBJ2-2; weak D call: TRBD1 (6 bases). The CDR3 is 13 residues long. V was cut by 6 bases and J by 10 bases, with 15 bases left in between. The CDR3 sequence is CASSPPGQSELFF. The CDR3 coding sequence is TGTGCCAGCAGCCCCCCCGGACAGTCGGAGCTGTTTTTT.

The chain uses TRBV6-5 and TRBJ1-1; D is unclear. This CDR3 contains 13 residues. The germline gives CDR1 MNHEY, CDR2 SVGAGI. Trimming took 0 bases from V and 11 from J, leaving 13 bases between them. The chain's CDR3 is CASSYSYGREAFF. The CDR3 DNA sequence: TGTGCCAGCAGTTACTCGTATGGGAGGGAGGCTTTCTTT.

This clone was seen a single time. The rearrangement links TRBV2 to TRBJ2-5, with a tentative D call TRBD1 (5 bases). Trimming left V 6 bases short and J 4 bases short, with 18 bases between. The CDR3 has 15 residues. CDR1 SNHLY and CDR2 FYNNEI come from the germline V gene. The CDR3 sequence: CASSEKNQGAETQYF. The DNA of the CDR3 is TGTGCCAGCAGCGAGAAGAACCAAGGGGCAGAGACCCAGTACTTC.

The chain employs TRBV5-1 and TRBJ2-4; 8 nucleotides line up with TRBD2. Germline V gene lookup returns CDR1 SGHRS and CDR2 YFSETQ. J gave up 1 base and V 5 bases, and 17 bases lay outside the gene matches. The CDR3 runs to 19 residues. The DNA for the CDR3 is TGCGCCAGCAGTACCCCCGGGACTAGTTCTCGGCTGGCCAAAAACATTCAGTACTTC. Translation gives CASSTPGTSSRLAKNIQYF. The full variable domain, completed using reference TRBV5-1 and TRBJ2-4, is KAGVTQTPRYLIKTRGQQVTLSCSPISGHRSVSWYQQTPGQGLQFLFEYFSETQRNKGNFPGRFSGRQFSNSRSEMNVSTLELGDSALYLCASSTPGTSSRLAKNIQYFGAGTRLSVL.